The source of this T cell receptor beta chain is a study of patients and donors after allogeneic stem cell transplantation. TCRdb re-derived calls from the RT-PCR reads in MiXCR, one entry per CDR3 protein. The table lists about a million distinct CDR3 sequences, more than 15% of them singletons. The sample was blood, either unsorted or a sorted T cell fraction (not recorded which). The clonotype comes from a human donor who was either an allogeneic HSCT recipient or a stem cell or donor lymphocyte infusion donor (not recorded which). It is not recorded whose cells these are; they may come from a transplant donor.

CDR3 sequence reads: CASSPGTSSRNEQFF. As DNA, the CDR3 is TGTGCCAGCAGCCCCGGGACTAGCTCCCGCAATGAGCAGTTCTTC. The chain carries TRBV9 and TRBJ2-1; 9 bases align to TRBD2. The CDR3 consists of 15 residues. With V trimmed by 4 bases and J by 6 bases, 8 bases remained unmatched. The germline CDR1 and CDR2 sequences are SGDLS and YYNGEE.